This T cell receptor (beta chain) was profiled in a study of siplizumab effects on memory and regulatory T cells. The CDR3 is made up of 13 amino acids. Germline CDR1 reads SGHVS; CDR2 reads FNYEAQ. V lost 1 base, J lost 6 bases, and 7 bases lay in between. Libraries were prepared by immunoSEQ multiplex PCR; TCRdb keeps only in-frame clonotypes and omits some of them. This sample yields fewer than 60,000 clones, of which roughly 92% are seen a single time; roughly 18% belongs to the top ten. The sequenced sample was CD8+ T cells sorted from blood. The clonotype was recovered from a human donor in good health. V is TRBV7-6 and J is TRBJ2-1; D uncertain. The chain's CDR3 is CASSLVTGNEQFF. CDR3 coding DNA: TGTGCCAGCAGCTTAGTAACCGGCAATGAGCAGTTCTTC. Using reference TRBV7-6 and TRBJ2-1 for the parts outside the CDR3, the full variable domain is GAGVSQSPRYKVTKRGQDVALRCDPISGHVSLYWYRQALGQGPEFLTYFNYEAQQDKSGLPNDRFSAERPEGSISTLTIQRTEQRDSAMYRCASSLVTGNEQFFGPGTRLTVL.